The T cell receptor beta chain described here comes from a study of post-analysis software for immune sequencing data. Study results and limitations: Pronounced co-clustering by F measure was evident among identically batched samples. Relative to controls, patients with multiple sclerosis showed significantly lower normalized Chao1 diversity. Patients showed TRBV5-6, TRBV5-1 and TRBV20-1 among five TRBV segments more frequent than in controls.

With 5 bases clipped from V and 6 bases from J, the junction kept 8 bases outside the gene matches. CDR3 size: 14 residues. Germline-derived CDR1 and CDR2 are SGHTA and FQGNSA. This clonotype was seen a handful of times. Antigen specificity is unknown. TCR beta libraries were prepared from cDNA with unique molecular identifiers. TCRdb called the PCR reads again in MiXCR, with one record for every CDR3 protein. Altogether hundreds of thousands of distinct CDR3 sequences are present, roughly 29% being singletons, with the ten largest covering approximately 0.55%. The receptor's source is a girl aged 5-17 years with multiple sclerosis. The V call is TRBV7-2, the J call TRBJ2-7; 9 nucleotides line up with TRBD1. The specimen sequenced was blood. Here the CDR3 DNA reads TGTGCCAGCAGCCACGGAGGACAGGGGTCCGAGCAGTACTTC. Encoded protein: CASSHGGQGSEQYF.